This is a list of T cell receptor beta chains from one sample in a study of shared clonotypes between healthy human individuals. Profiled with immunoSEQ multiplex PCR; TCRdb holds only in-frame clones, not every one. In the table there are hundreds of thousands of clones, approximately 95% of which are singletons. Sequenced material: naive CD8+ T cells sorted from blood. The receptor source for this set is a woman under 40 in good health. CDR3s include the opening cysteine and the closing phenylalanine or tryptophan. The D gene is left open where the match is weak. Size is omitted from some rows. Given values are once, few, many or a class for expanded clones.

d_call clone_size j_call v_call cdr3_aa cdr3_nt
TRBD2 NA TRBJ2-1 TRBV28 CASKVSGANEQFF TGTGCCAGCAAAGTTAGCGGGGCAAATGAGCAGTTCTTC
TRBD1 NA TRBJ1-5 TRBV7-9 CASSQTGPNQPQHF TGTGCCAGCAGCCAGACAGGGCCGAATCAGCCCCAGCATTTT
NA NA TRBJ2-1 TRBV11-3 CASSFGGNEQFF TGTGCCAGCAGCTTTGGGGGCAATGAGCAGTTCTTC
NA NA TRBJ2-7 TRBV29-1 CSYKVGYEQYF TGCAGCTATAAAGTGGGCTATGAGCAGTACTTC
NA NA TRBJ2-1 TRBV16 CASSQFPREQFF TGTGCCAGCAGCCAATTCCCCCGGGAGCAGTTCTTC
NA NA TRBJ2-1 TRBV27 CASVSSYNEQFF TGTGCCAGCGTTTCCTCCTACAATGAGCAGTTCTTC
NA NA TRBJ2-7 TRBV19 CASSIDDQGVNEQYF TGTGCCAGTAGTATAGATGATCAGGGAGTCAACGAGCAGTACTTC
NA NA TRBJ2-1 TRBV6-5 CASRLLASSYNEQFF TGTGCCAGCAGGCTCTTAGCGAGCTCCTACAATGAGCAGTTCTTC
NA NA TRBJ2-5 TRBV7-9 CASSDRQDPQETQYF TGTGCCAGCAGCGATAGACAGGACCCCCAAGAGACCCAGTACTTC
TRBD1 NA TRBJ1-3 TRBV4-2 CASSEPTGGEENTIYF TGTGCCAGCAGCGAACCGACAGGGGGCGAAGAAAACACCATATATTTT
NA once TRBJ2-6 TRBV5-1 CASSLESGANVLTF TGCGCCAGCAGCTTGGAATCTGGGGCCAACGTCCTGACTTTC
TRBD1 once TRBJ2-3 TRBV9 CASSAVQGPTDTQYF TGTGCCAGCAGCGCTGTACAGGGGCCCACAGATACGCAGTATTTT
TRBD2 NA TRBJ2-7 TRBV28 CASSPTLAGAYEQYF TGTGCCAGCAGTCCGACCCTAGCGGGGGCCTACGAGCAGTACTTC
TRBD2 once TRBJ2-5 TRBV7-9 CASSSPGLAGGQETQYF TGTGCCAGCAGCTCTCCGGGACTAGCGGGAGGCCAAGAGACCCAGTACTTC
NA NA TRBJ2-3 TRBV28 CASRAVTDTQYF TGTGCCAGCCGAGCAGTCACAGATACGCAGTATTTT
TRBD1 NA TRBJ2-2 TRBV13 CASSVGQGFVLTTGELFF TGTGCCAGCAGCGTGGGACAGGGGTTCGTATTGACCACCGGGGAGCTGTTTTTT
NA NA TRBJ2-7 TRBV9 CASSVGLGAGEQYF TGTGCCAGCAGCGTAGGCCTGGGGGCGGGTGAGCAGTACTTC
TRBD2 NA TRBJ2-7 TRBV27 CASSFGTSGSYEQYF TGTGCCAGCAGTTTTGGGACTAGCGGCTCCTACGAGCAGTACTTC
NA NA TRBJ2-7 TRBV19 CASGLGDATYEQYF TGTGCCAGCGGACTCGGGGATGCTACCTACGAGCAGTACTTC
NA NA TRBJ2-3 TRBV16 CASSQPLGWDTQYF TGTGCCAGCAGCCAACCCTTGGGATGGGATACGCAGTATTTT
TRBD1 NA TRBJ2-7 TRBV5-4 CASSLGDSSYEQYF TGTGCCAGCAGCTTGGGGGACAGCTCCTACGAGCAGTACTTC
NA NA TRBJ2-7 TRBV9 CASSGPSLAQAAEQYF TGTGCCAGCAGCGGACCATCACTAGCACAGGCGGCCGAGCAGTACTTC
NA NA TRBJ1-4 TRBV28 CASNYPTGEKLFF TGTGCCAGCAATTATCCGACGGGAGAAAAACTGTTTTTT
NA NA TRBJ1-5 TRBV28 CASRTARGYNSNQPQHF TGTGCCAGCAGAACCGCGCGGGGTTACAATAGCAATCAGCCCCAGCATTTT
NA NA TRBJ1-5 TRBV28 CASSSQTGYSNQPQHF TGTGCCAGCAGTTCCCAGACAGGTTATAGCAATCAGCCCCAGCATTTT